The T cell receptor beta chain described here comes from a study of CXCR3-negative and CXCR3-positive naive CD8 T cells. Notes on this clonotype: Antigen: not known.

Each TRB cDNA library was prepared by 5' RACE (with UMI labels). TCRdb re-called the 5' RACE reads; one entry per CDR3 protein, DNA not given. The specimen's table records some 8,000 distinct CDR3 sequences. Each CD8+ T cell subset was flow-sorted in triplicate. Every sort contained around 310,000 cells. Study-wide findings and caveats: Memory CD8+ T cell repertoires were far less diverse than both naive subsets. In CXCR3-positive naive cells, the TRB CDR3s were more hydrophobic than in CXCR3-negative naive cells.

The CDR3 extends over 15 amino acids. Germline CDR1 and CDR2: SQVTM and ANQGSEA. J is TRBJ2-1 and V is TRBV29-1; TCRdb calls TRBD2, which cannot be checked without DNA. The TCR sequence derives from a human donor in good health. Some clones in this sample may be carry-over from other donors' samples. Sequencing input: naive CXCR3- CD8+ T cells from blood. Stated subset: CD45RO-CCR7+CD27+CD95- naive CD8+ T cells lacking CXCR3 (TNR3-). The CDR3 region is CSVDSGESSYNEQFF.